Sequencing of this TCR beta chain was carried out in a study of control samples from healthy donors and cancer patients. Germline V lookup: CDR1 MNHEY, CDR2 SVGEGT. The CDR3 contains 15 residues. V was trimmed by 5 bases and J by 0 bases, leaving 8 bases between them. Generated by immunoSEQ multiplex PCR, the TCRdb table keeps only in-frame clones and is missing some. The sample records around 250,000 clones, 82% being singletons. This chain connects TRBV6-2 or TRBV6-3 to TRBJ2-6; D remains unclear. This TCR derives from an older woman with lung cancer. Sequenced sample: PBMCs. The CDR3 DNA follows: TGTGCCAGCAGTGCACACAGCTCTGGGGCCAACGTCCTGACTTTC. Amino acids: CASSAHSSGANVLTF.